This is a list of T cell receptor beta chains from one sample in a study of vaccination and CD4 T cells after COVID-19. What these receptors recognize is not known. Each CDR3 protein is one row after TCRdb ran MiXCR on the PCR reads. The profile shows more than 20,000 distinct CDR3 sequences, roughly 46% of them singletons. The sequenced sample was CD4+ T cells from blood, cultured in vitro, obtained about 7 months after SARS-CoV-2 vaccination. The source of these receptors is a human donor who had recovered from COVID-19. Each CDR3 is given with its conserved first and last residue. The D gene is left open where the match is weak. Only some rows state a clone size, as once, few, many or a class for expanded clones.

J gene: TRBJ1-2
clone size: medium-sized
V gene: TRBV6-1
D gene: TRBD1
CDR3 length: 16
CDR3 protein: CASSPSTGGGRYGYTF
CDR3 DNA: TGTGCCAGCAGTCCGTCGACAGGGGGGGGAAGGTATGGCTACACCTTC

J gene: TRBJ1-5
clone size: .
V gene: TRBV7-2
D gene: TRBD1
CDR3 length: 16
CDR3 protein: CASSLVPGGRNQPQHF
CDR3 DNA: TGTGCCAGCAGCTTAGTTCCAGGGGGGCGCAATCAGCCCCAGCATTTT

J gene: TRBJ2-7
clone size: few
V gene: TRBV7-2
D gene: TRBD1
CDR3 length: 12
CDR3 protein: CASSLNRGEQYF
CDR3 DNA: TGTGCCAGCAGCTTGAACAGGGGGGAGCAGTACTTC

J gene: TRBJ1-2
clone size: .
V gene: TRBV11-2
D gene: .
CDR3 length: 12
CDR3 protein: CASSSTRYGYTF
CDR3 DNA: TGTGCCAGCAGCTCGACACGGTATGGCTACACCTTC

J gene: TRBJ1-1
clone size: few
V gene: TRBV20-1
D gene: TRBD1
CDR3 length: 12
CDR3 protein: CSASRQGSEAFF
CDR3 DNA: TGCAGTGCCAGCAGACAGGGATCTGAAGCTTTCTTT

J gene: TRBJ1-1
clone size: .
V gene: TRBV7-9
D gene: .
CDR3 length: 15
CDR3 protein: CASSPTRGTNTEAFF
CDR3 DNA: TGTGCCAGCAGCCCCACCCGGGGGACGAACACTGAAGCTTTCTTT

J gene: TRBJ2-1
clone size: .
V gene: TRBV11-1
D gene: .
CDR3 length: 16
CDR3 protein: CASSLALVGWSNEQFF
CDR3 DNA: TGTGCCAGCAGCTTAGCCCTCGTGGGGTGGAGTAACGAGCAGTTCTTC

J gene: TRBJ1-2
clone size: medium-sized
V gene: TRBV6-5
D gene: TRBD1
CDR3 length: 14
CDR3 protein: CASSYSYQGGAYTF
CDR3 DNA: TGTGCCAGCAGTTACTCGTATCAGGGGGGGGCCTACACCTTC

J gene: TRBJ2-7
clone size: .
V gene: TRBV7-9
D gene: TRBD1
CDR3 length: 15
CDR3 protein: CASRDTGGPSYEQYF
CDR3 DNA: TGTGCCAGCAGGGATACAGGGGGCCCCTCCTACGAGCAGTACTTC

J gene: TRBJ1-1
clone size: .
V gene: TRBV7-7
D gene: .
CDR3 length: 13
CDR3 protein: CASSQTYYTEAFF
CDR3 DNA: TGTGCTAGCAGCCAGACGTACTACACTGAAGCTTTCTTT

J gene: TRBJ2-7
clone size: .
V gene: TRBV7-2
D gene: .
CDR3 length: 14
CDR3 protein: CASRPHGSSYEQYF
CDR3 DNA: TGTGCCAGCAGACCCCATGGTAGCTCCTACGAGCAGTACTTC

J gene: TRBJ1-1
clone size: .
V gene: TRBV20-1
D gene: .
CDR3 length: 14
CDR3 protein: CSARHRVLNTEAFF
CDR3 DNA: TGCAGTGCTCGACACAGGGTCTTGAACACTGAAGCTTTCTTT

J gene: TRBJ2-5
clone size: .
V gene: TRBV24-1
D gene: .
CDR3 length: 14
CDR3 protein: CATSDLGFSETQYF
CDR3 DNA: TGTGCCACCAGTGATTTGGGGTTTTCGGAGACCCAGTACTTC

J gene: TRBJ1-5
clone size: .
V gene: TRBV18
D gene: .
CDR3 length: 14
CDR3 protein: CASSPDGGNQPQHF
CDR3 DNA: TGTGCCAGCTCACCAGACGGTGGTAATCAGCCCCAGCATTTT

J gene: TRBJ2-3
clone size: .
V gene: TRBV7-3
D gene: TRBD2
CDR3 length: 15
CDR3 protein: CASSPGTSGGDTQYF
CDR3 DNA: TGTGCCAGCAGCCCGGGGACTAGCGGTGGGGATACGCAGTATTTT

J gene: TRBJ2-2
clone size: .
V gene: TRBV7-8
D gene: .
CDR3 length: 14
CDR3 protein: CATTSVWGAGELFF
CDR3 DNA: TGTGCCACCACGTCGGTATGGGGGGCCGGGGAGCTGTTTTTT

J gene: TRBJ2-2
clone size: .
V gene: TRBV18
D gene: TRBD2
CDR3 length: 16
CDR3 protein: CASSPPLAGHTGELFF
CDR3 DNA: TGTGCCAGCTCACCGCCATTAGCGGGGCACACCGGGGAGCTGTTTTTT

J gene: TRBJ2-5
clone size: few
V gene: TRBV27
D gene: .
CDR3 length: 15
CDR3 protein: CASSRGPVSGETQYF
CDR3 DNA: TGTGCCAGCAGCCGGGGCCCCGTAAGCGGAGAGACCCAGTACTTC

J gene: TRBJ1-1
clone size: .
V gene: TRBV6-1
D gene: .
CDR3 length: 14
CDR3 protein: CASSVQGRGTEAFF
CDR3 DNA: TGTGCCAGCAGTGTGCAGGGTCGGGGGACTGAAGCTTTCTTT

J gene: TRBJ2-5
clone size: .
V gene: TRBV7-3
D gene: .
CDR3 length: 15
CDR3 protein: CASSVEDRVGETQYF
CDR3 DNA: TGTGCCAGCAGCGTTGAGGACAGAGTGGGGGAGACCCAGTACTTC

J gene: TRBJ2-1
clone size: once
V gene: TRBV7-2
D gene: TRBD2
CDR3 length: 16
CDR3 protein: CASRFSSGGVSNEQFF
CDR3 DNA: TGTGCCAGCAGATTCTCTAGCGGGGGGGTATCCAATGAGCAGTTCTTC

J gene: TRBJ2-7
clone size: .
V gene: TRBV6-1
D gene: TRBD2
CDR3 length: 14
CDR3 protein: CASSSGSSYNEQYF
CDR3 DNA: TGTGCCAGCAGTAGCGGGAGCTCCTACAATGAGCAGTACTTC

J gene: TRBJ2-3
clone size: .
V gene: TRBV15
D gene: .
CDR3 length: 13
CDR3 protein: CATSRVGTDTQYF
CDR3 DNA: TGTGCCACCAGCAGAGTGGGCACAGATACGCAGTATTTT

J gene: TRBJ1-5
clone size: few
V gene: TRBV7-8
D gene: .
CDR3 length: 16
CDR3 protein: CASSSVGGHSNQPQHF
CDR3 DNA: TGTGCCAGCAGCTCAGTCGGGGGTCATAGCAATCAGCCCCAGCATTTT

J gene: TRBJ1-2
clone size: .
V gene: TRBV5-6
D gene: .
CDR3 length: 15
CDR3 protein: CASSLFRPGKGSYTF
CDR3 DNA: TGTGCCAGCAGCTTGTTCCGCCCAGGGAAAGGAAGCTACACCTTC

J gene: TRBJ1-1
clone size: .
V gene: TRBV20-1
D gene: .
CDR3 length: 15
CDR3 protein: CSARDSGGPGTEAFF
CDR3 DNA: TGCAGTGCTAGAGATTCCGGGGGACCAGGCACTGAAGCTTTCTTT

J gene: TRBJ2-3
clone size: .
V gene: TRBV20-1
D gene: .
CDR3 length: 14
CDR3 protein: CSARDMRGPDTQYF
CDR3 DNA: TGCAGTGCTAGAGATATGCGGGGTCCAGATACGCAGTATTTT

J gene: TRBJ1-2
clone size: few
V gene: TRBV6-5
D gene: .
CDR3 length: 15
CDR3 protein: CASSYPIAGGYGYTF
CDR3 DNA: TGTGCCAGCAGTTACCCGATCGCGGGTGGCTATGGCTACACCTTC

J gene: TRBJ2-6
clone size: .
V gene: TRBV15
D gene: .
CDR3 length: 15
CDR3 protein: CATSVRVTGANVLTF
CDR3 DNA: TGTGCCACCAGCGTCAGGGTGACTGGGGCCAACGTCCTGACTTTC

J gene: TRBJ2-3
clone size: few
V gene: TRBV15
D gene: TRBD2
CDR3 length: 16
CDR3 protein: CATSRALARSTDTQYF
CDR3 DNA: TGTGCCACCAGCAGAGCACTAGCGCGTAGCACAGATACGCAGTATTTT